These 23 T cell receptor beta chains were sequenced from one sample in a study of T-cell reconstitution after alpha-beta-depleted transplantation in children. The TCRbeta library incorporated unique molecular identifiers. TCRdb analysed the PCR reads with MiXCR anew, one entry per CDR3 protein. The top ten clones hold 0.65% to 0.9% of a sample with under 850,000 distinct CDR3 sequences, roughly 13% of them seen once. The sequences come from PBMCs, collected before TCRalphabeta/CD19-depleted stem cell transplant. All receptors come from a girl aged 2-15 years with congenital amegakaryocytic thrombocytopenia, due to receive a stem cell transplant.

This clonotype was detected only a few times. This chain connects TRBV29-1 to TRBJ2-3; 9 positions agree with TRBD1. Germline V gene sequence: CDR1 SQVTM, CDR2 ANQGSEA. The CDR3 length is 14 residues. With V trimmed by 4 bases and J by 3 bases, 5 bases remained unmatched. CDR3 nucleotides: TGCAGCGTTGCCCCGACAGGGGGGACAGATACGCAGTATTTT. This translates into CSVAPTGGTDTQYF.

This clonotype occurred a few times. CDR3 region: CASSPTSGAYEQYF. DNA of the CDR3: TGTGCCAGCAGCCCAACTAGCGGGGCGTACGAGCAGTACTTC. This chain connects TRBV28 to TRBJ2-7; 10 bases are a match to TRBD2. This CDR3 has 14 residues. Germline V gene data show CDR1 as MDHEN and CDR2 as SYDVKM. V dropped 6 bases and J dropped 4; count of bases not matched to a gene: 6.

In this sample, this clonotype turned up a few times. Here the CDR3 reads CASSPGLAGVGPNEQFF. In DNA form, the CDR3 reads TGTGCCAGCAGCCCGGGACTAGCGGGAGTCGGCCCCAATGAGCAGTTCTTC. The rearrangement links TRBV7-8 to TRBJ2-1, with 14 bases lining up with TRBD2. CDR3 length: 17 amino acids. Germline V gives CDR1 SGHVS, CDR2 FQNEAQ. V lost 5 bases to trimming and J lost 6 bases; unmatched junction nucleotides: 9.

The sample holds many counts of this clonotype. This rearrangement joins TRBV20-1 to TRBJ2-3, with 7 bases aligning to TRBD2. The junction had 6 bases not matched to a gene; V was cut back by 4 bases and J by 5 bases. The CDR3 totals 13 residues. Germline CDR1 reads DFQATT; CDR2 reads SNEGSKA (reference sequence). CDR3 residues: CSAKAGFIDTQYF. The CDR3 DNA follows: TGCAGTGCTAAAGCGGGATTCATAGATACGCAGTATTTT.

This clonotype occurred many times. V usage is TRBV12-3 or TRBV12-4 and J usage is TRBJ2-3; D might be TRBD2 (6 bases). CDR3 length: 15 residues. V was clipped by 5 bases and J by 2 bases, with 14 bases between them. CDR3 sequence (DNA): TGTGCCAGCAGTCTCAGGGAGGTTAACACAGATACGCAGTATTTT. Amino acid sequence: CASSLREVNTDTQYF.

The table lists this clonotype with many counts. This chain uses TRBV7-2 with TRBJ2-3, with unresolved D. This CDR3 is 14 amino acids long. The V end lost 1 base, the J end lost 0 bases, and 5 bases lay between the germline ends. The germline CDR1 and CDR2 sequences are SGHTA and FQGNSA. The chain's CDR3 is CASSLGYSTDTQYF. Here the CDR3 DNA reads TGTGCCAGCAGCTTAGGGTACAGCACAGATACGCAGTATTTT.

This clonotype was picked up a small number of times. V usage is TRBV12-3 or TRBV12-4 and J usage is TRBJ2-1, with D perhaps assigned TRBD1 or TRBD2 (5 bases each). Trimming removed 3 bases at V and 6 bases at J, with 21 bases between. The CDR3 contains 17 residues. The CDR3 region is CASSLGLAGRFGNEQFF. CDR3 bases: TGTGCCAGCAGTTTGGGGCTAGCCGGACGGTTTGGCAATGAGCAGTTCTTC.

A note on this clonotype: A single base separates this from a much larger clone, so it may be a read error. The chain is built from TRBV4-1 and TRBJ1-5; D uncertain. The V gene's germline CDR1 is MGHRA and CDR2 YSYEKL. The CDR3 length is 15 residues. For the CDR3, the DNA is TGCGCCAGCAGCCAATTTGTCGAGGGAGGCCAGCCCCCGCATTTT. It yields the protein CASSQFVEGGQPPHF.

This chain joins TRBV5-1 and TRBJ2-5, with no clear D. The CDR3 extends over 14 amino acids. The germline CDR1 and CDR2 sequences are SGHRS and YFSETQ. Between the trimmed V and J ends, which lost 0 bases and 0 bases, there was a span of 6 bases. The CDR3 DNA is TGCGCCAGCAGCTTGGACAGAAACCAAGAGACCCAGTACTTC. Translation: CASSLDRNQETQYF.

This clonotype was recorded many times. The chain combines TRBV12-3 or TRBV12-4 with TRBJ1-5, with 7 bases identical to TRBD1. This CDR3 contains 13 residues. Losses at the gene ends were 5 bases for V and 6 bases for J; bases not matched to a gene: 4. The CDR3 DNA sequence: TGTGCCAGCAGTGGACAGGCGGGTCAGCCCCAGCATTTT. It specifies CASSGQAGQPQHF.

This clonotype was recorded many times. V gene TRBV20-1 combines with J gene TRBJ2-5; TRBD2 agrees at 10 bases. Looked up from germline, CDR1 is DFQATT and CDR2 is SNEGSKA (reference sequence). CDR3 length equals 17 residues. The J segment lost 5 bases and the V segment lost 5 bases, leaving 17 bases of the junction unmatched. CDR3 sequence reads: CSALGTVPSGRLETQYF. Written as DNA, the CDR3 is TGCAGTGCTCTAGGGACAGTCCCTAGCGGGAGATTGGAGACCCAGTACTTC.

This clonotype was detected many times. The J gene is TRBJ1-1, the V gene TRBV29-1; TRBD1 might be the D (5 bases). This CDR3 comprises 14 residues. Germline V CDR1 and CDR2: SQVTM, ANQGSEA. The V end lost 7 bases, the J end lost 1 base, and 16 bases lay between the germline ends. CDR3: CSAPVGAGNTEAFF. The CDR3 DNA is TGCAGCGCCCCGGTTGGGGCAGGGAACACTGAAGCTTTCTTT.

This clonotype has just a few counts. The rearrangement links TRBV5-1 to TRBJ2-7, with 8 bases aligning to TRBD2. Unmatched junction bases numbered 3, after V lost 5 bases and J lost 2 bases. Germline V CDR1 and CDR2: SGHRS, YFSETQ. The CDR3 totals 13 residues. CDR3 protein: CASRRGRPYEQYF. CDR3 DNA: TGCGCCAGCAGACGCGGGAGGCCCTACGAGCAGTACTTC.

This clonotype was detected ten times or more. V gene TRBV12-3 or TRBV12-4 combines with J gene TRBJ1-6, with D possibly matching TRBD1 (5 bases). The CDR3 loop spans 17 amino acids. The germline V and J ends were trimmed by 3 bases and 5 bases, with 17 bases remaining between them. The CDR3 protein is CASSFEGLTPDNSPLHF. The CDR3 DNA sequence: TGTGCCAGCAGTTTCGAGGGACTAACACCGGATAATTCACCCCTCCACTTT.

This clonotype came up many times. The chain links TRBV11-2 to TRBJ2-5; no clear D gene. CDR1 is SGHAT, CDR2 FQNNGV, per germline. V was trimmed by 3 bases and J by 7 bases, leaving 12 bases between them. The CDR3 has 13 amino acids. The CDR3 sequence is CASSLWVDGTQYF. CDR3 bases: TGTGCCAGCAGCTTGTGGGTTGATGGGACCCAGTACTTC.

The gene calls are TRBV28 and TRBJ2-3; D uncertain. The length of the CDR3 is 16 residues. Germline assignment: CDR1 MDHEN and CDR2 SYDVKM. V was pared by 6 bases and J by 5 bases, with 21 bases between. In DNA, the CDR3 is TGTGCCAGCAGCCTGCGCGGACGCCATCGAGAAGATACGCAGTATTTT. Its protein is CASSLRGRHREDTQYF. Complete variable domain (other parts from reference TRBV28 and TRBJ2-3): DVKVTQSSRYLVKRTGEKVFLECVQDMDHENMFWYRQDPGLGLRLIYFSYDVKMKEKGDIPEGYSVSREKKERFSLILESASTNQTSMYLCASSLRGRHREDTQYFGPGTRLTVL.

The CDR3: CASRNSGPEGYTF. The DNA for the CDR3 is TGTGCCAGCAGAAACTCGGGGCCCGAGGGCTACACCTTC. The rearrangement links TRBV6-2 or TRBV6-3 to TRBJ1-2, with D possibly TRBD1 on 5 matching bases. Germline CDR1 MNHEY, CDR2 SVGEGT. The length of the CDR3 is 13 residues. Deletions cut 6 bases from V and 8 bases from J, with 16 bases between.

This clonotype occurred a few times. The rearrangement joins TRBV4-1 to TRBJ2-7; 13 nucleotides agree with TRBD2. The germline V gene has CDR1 MGHRA and CDR2 YSYEKL. Trimming took 3 bases from V and 2 from J; bases not matched to a gene: 10. CDR3 length: 18 residues. The CDR3 nucleotides read TGCGCCAGCAGCCAGAAACTAGCGGGGGGGGTACCACCCTACGAGCAGTACTTC. Protein sequence: CASSQKLAGGVPPYEQYF.

This clonotype has just a few counts. V and J are TRBV7-3 and TRBJ1-6; maybe TRBD1 (5 bases). Germline CDR1 is SGHTA and CDR2 is FQGTGA. Trimming stripped 3 bases from V and 9 bases from J, with 9 bases between. The CDR3 has 13 amino acids. The CDR3 DNA reads as TGTGCCAGCAGCTTTCAGGGTGGTTCACCCCTCCACTTT. Encoded protein: CASSFQGGSPLHF.

This clonotype was seen at least ten times. This chain links TRBV20-1 with TRBJ2-7; possible D gene TRBD1, 7 bases. Germline assignment: CDR1 DFQATT and CDR2 SNEGSKA (reference sequence). The CDR3 consists of 16 residues. V was clipped by 5 bases and J by 1 base, with 21 bases between them. The CDR3, as DNA: TGCAGTGCTGATGGACAGGCTAGCGTAGAATCCTACGAGCAGTACTTC. This gives the protein CSADGQASVESYEQYF.

This clonotype was seen more than once but under ten times. The rearrangement uses TRBV11-2 and TRBJ2-7; the D gene is possibly TRBD2 (5 bases). V was pared by 1 base and J by 6 bases, with 16 bases between. CDR3 size: 15 residues. Germline V gives CDR1 SGHAT, CDR2 FQNNGV. The CDR3 here is CASSLVRLSGGEQYF. CDR3 bases: TGTGCCAGCAGCTTAGTGCGGCTCTCCGGAGGCGAGCAGTACTTC.

In this sample, this clonotype turned up once. With a much larger clone just one base away, this may be a read error. This sequence joins TRBV5-1 and TRBJ2-5; the match to TRBD2 covers 7 bases. The junction had 8 bases not matched to a gene; V was cut back by 1 base and J by 2 bases. The CDR3 consists of 16 residues. Germline V gives CDR1 SGHRS, CDR2 YFSETQ. Written as DNA, the CDR3 is TGCGCCAGCAGCTTGTTCCCAGGGAGGGAACAAGAGACCCAGTACTTC. Translated: CASSLFPGREQETQYF.

Concerning this clonotype: A read error may explain this, as a much larger clone is one base away. The J gene is TRBJ2-1, the V gene TRBV10-3, with 8 bases aligning to TRBD1. CDR3 size: 14 residues. The V gene end was trimmed by 0 bases and the J gene end by 5 bases; junction bases not matched to a gene: 0. Germline loops: CDR1 ENHRY, CDR2 SYGVKD. CDR3 region: CAISESGQDNEQFF. Written as DNA, the CDR3 is TGTGCCATCAGTGAGTCGGGACAGGACAATGAGCAGTTCTTC.